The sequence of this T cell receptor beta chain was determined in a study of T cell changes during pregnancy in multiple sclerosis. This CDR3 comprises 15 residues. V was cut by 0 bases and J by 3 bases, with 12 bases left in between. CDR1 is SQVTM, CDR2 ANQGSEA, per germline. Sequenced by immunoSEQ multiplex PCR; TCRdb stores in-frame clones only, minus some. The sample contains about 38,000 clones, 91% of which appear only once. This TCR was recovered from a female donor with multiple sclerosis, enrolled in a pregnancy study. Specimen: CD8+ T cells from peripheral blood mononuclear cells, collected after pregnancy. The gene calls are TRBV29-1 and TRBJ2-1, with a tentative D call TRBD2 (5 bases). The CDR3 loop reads CSVEERASHYNEQFF. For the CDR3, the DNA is TGCAGCGTTGAAGAGCGGGCCTCCCACTACAATGAGCAGTTCTTC.